This note documents a single T cell receptor beta chain sequence. Its antigen is currently not known. The input lacks base qualities; no much larger clone sits a single base away. The germline V gene yields MDHEN for CDR1 and SYDVKM for CDR2. The CDR3, from cysteine to phenylalanine, totals 14 residues. The kept DNA is CDR3 alone, 42 bases in frame from the first base. V loses 6 bases at its end and J loses 4 bases; junction bases beyond the gene matches: 6. The sample comes from a study of cytomegalovirus exposure and HLA in healthy donors (dated by TCRdb to about 2017). About the full investigation: An earlier analysis of some 600 of the donors reported approximately 280 Gb of sequence data and approximately 120 million unique TCR beta sequences obtained from around 190 million T cells. An early release that covered about 600 HLA-typed donors contained about 300 gigabases of sequencing data and tens of millions of unique TCR sequences. The genetic ancestry cluster associated with self-reported Caucasian donors included 81% of the approximately 400 genotyped donors. The study aimed to test whether signatures of past pathogen exposure could be identified by cataloging public T cell receptors. The study profiled the T cell repertoires of approximately 700 subjects by immunosequencing and related them to cytomegalovirus serostatus. A separate validation cohort of 100 to 150 different subjects was used in addition to the approximately 700-subject first cohort. The study combined high-throughput TCR immunosequencing, statistical association of individual TCRs with disease status, and machine learning to predict cytomegalovirus infection status. In a later analysis, previously published TCR beta repertoires from several hundred donors were re-analyzed and high-resolution HLA genotyping was added so that TCR occurrence patterns could be studied. In the later analysis, no new phenotypic data were used to find candidate immune exposures; instead, reliance was placed on TCR beta sequences and their occurrence across donors. To decide whether each TCR beta V gene segment behaved as functional or pseudogenic, an earlier analysis of some 580 of the donors relied on high-throughput TCR beta sequencing. Donor age, sex, ethnicity and CMV serostatus were compiled together with the repertoire data. Genome-wide SNP genotypes for about 65% of the 666 donors were used in a later genetic analysis, which treated that subset as a discovery cohort. Every repertoire in the discovery cohort had been generated on one and the same sequencing platform. HLA typing included class I and class II loci at four-digit resolution. The number of typed donors differed by locus: about 620-630 for A, B, C, DRB1 and DQB1; approximately 540 for DQA1; approximately 610 for DPA1; and 400 to 480 for DPB1. Because of strong linkage in the cohort, a few DR-DQ haplotypes were treated as single units for association and clustering. Among a few hundred genotyped donors of the cohort, an average of around 240,000 unique TCR beta nucleotide sequences were sequenced per donor, 15% to 20% of them non-productive. Study-wide findings and limitations: In the study, approximately 150 TCR beta chains were listed as associated with cytomegalovirus. Because HLA typing was unavailable for some donors at each locus, only the typed subset was used in association tests. A later analysis found that TCR association rates varied across HLA loci, with DRB1 alleles showing the most associated TCRs and HLA-C alleles the fewest. Linkage disequilibrium might explain the correlated functional status among segregating V segments, but an unknown experimental factor could not be excluded. At a false discovery rate of 0.05, a later analysis linked roughly 17,000 TCR beta sequences to specific HLA alleles. The authors suggested that the approach could potentially be extended to other disease states and immunological phenotypes. The cohort was sequenced for TCR beta chains only, and without alpha or paired-chain data the features that could be detected were limited. Because counts were too low, some 16 rarely observed V segments, including chromosome 9 orphons, were excluded from the earlier analysis of about 500 of the donors. A few of the identified cytomegalovirus-associated TCR beta chains were confirmed in vitro to be specific for cytomegalovirus antigens. Most TCR sequences were observed very rarely across donors, whereas some public TCRs were present in many individuals. A further reported finding was that TCR beta sequences accurately predicted the HLA-A and HLA-B alleles for most subjects in the first cohort. A later analysis found that most CMV-associated TCR beta chains appeared HLA-restricted, with HLA associations seemingly driven largely by CMV exposure. CMV serostatus was the only immune exposure information available for the cohort. Compared with equally common non-associated chains, HLA-associated TCR beta chains in a later analysis were more clonally expanded and had lower generation probabilities. In a later genetic analysis, fewer N-insertions in productive TCRs were reported among donors in an Asian-associated ancestry cluster than the roughly 700-donor mean. A cluster of highly shared sequence variants was judged likely to represent a technical artifact of the sequencing pipeline. Cytomegalovirus status was reported to be diagnosed by the classifier with high specificity and sensitivity in both the original and validation cohorts. Sequencing depth was assumed to be roughly uniform across donors in the presence/absence analyses, though that assumption may not hold. When HLA alleles, especially DR and DQ, strongly co-occurred, attributing TCR associations to individual alleles was difficult. Some IMGT-functional V segments, including TRBV6-2 and TRBV6-3, could not be told apart with the 87-base-pair reads, so those segments were excluded. Broadly in line with IMGT annotations, most TCR beta V segments showed up in productive rearrangements about 87% or about 30% of the time in an earlier analysis of 450 to 750 of the donors. In a later analysis, several top co-occurrence clusters were reported to appear linked to parvovirus B19, influenza, CMV and Epstein-Barr virus. V-gene and J-gene trimming of TCR beta chains was associated with a missense DCLRE1C variant in a later genetic analysis, and the association was replicated in an independent cohort.

The cohort comprised fewer than 700 healthy bone marrow donors. Cohort members were all nominally healthy when sampled, although unrecorded immune exposures were likely present. The donor tested CMV seronegative, placing the donor among the roughly 350 seronegative members of the cohort. A peripheral blood sample was provided by each donor, and peripheral blood mononuclear cells were used for TCR beta sequencing. Genomic DNA was extracted from the blood cell samples with the Qiagen DNeasy Blood Extraction Kit. Libraries were built with the immunoSEQ multiplex PCR assay. The multiplex PCR relied on a mix of 60 forward primers for TCR Vbeta segments and 13 reverse primers for TCR Jbeta segments. Amplification of the CDR3 region of rearranged TCR beta genes was performed with a multiplex PCR assay on genomic DNA. Amplified TCR beta libraries were sequenced as 87-base-pair reads on the Illumina HiSeq System. From the authors' description of their analysis: A later analysis tallied about 77 million unique TCR beta chains across the 640 or so repertoires, and about 10 million of those chains were shared by two or more donors. Raw reads were error-corrected and collapsed into unique sequences by a nearest-neighbor algorithm in which closely related sequences were merged to remove PCR and sequencing errors. CDR3 sequences were aligned to IMGT reference sequences to assign V, D and J gene segments. For a sequence to be retained, at least a six-nucleotide match to both a V gene segment and a J gene segment was required. A rearrangement was called productive if the CDR3 had no stop codons and remained in frame with V and J, and every other rearrangement was called non-productive. Following IMGT convention, CDR3 was defined as the stretch from the second conserved V-encoded cysteine to the conserved J-encoded phenylalanine. Sequences without an unambiguous match to a single V gene segment were excluded from the earlier analysis of several hundred of the donors. An earlier analysis of fewer than 750 of the donors called V segments functional above 56.7% productive rearrangements and segregating when the between-donor standard deviation exceeded 5%. A statistical classification framework was built for diagnosing cytomegalovirus status from the catalog of TCR beta chain sequences. In a later analysis, V and J genes were assigned by comparing TCR nucleotide sequences against IMGT/GENE-DB human TR gene sequences. A later analysis assigned CDR3 sequences and most-parsimonious VDJ recombination scenarios with the TCRdist pipeline. A later analysis defined each TCR beta chain by its CDR3 amino acid sequence plus V-gene family, and excluded reads lacking a unique V-gene family. A later analysis removed nearly 600 highly shared, low-generation-probability nucleotide sequences to deal with suspected cross-contamination and a sequencing artifact. For each public chain, a later analysis derived a clonal expansion index from normalized ranks of inferred template counts within each repertoire. Generation probabilities in a later analysis came from a VDJ recombination model fitted to out-of-frame rearrangements, and those results were checked against IGoR. A later analysis scored TCR-TCR, TCR-HLA and TCR-CMV co-occurrence with hypergeometric tests, applying a repertoire-size bias correction to TCR pairs. A later analysis estimated false discovery rates by permuting HLA or CMV assignments 20 times. In a later analysis, co-occurring TCRs were grouped using DBSCAN, and TCRdist sequence similarity was added for clustering within HLA-allele-positive subsets. Repertoires with fewer than 30,000 or more than 120,000 public chains were left out of co-occurrence clustering, as were about 5 repertoires with anomalous nucleotide sharing. Entries here come from immuneACCESS through TCRdb and include only in-frame sequences with V and J called. Some clones fail to appear in such tables; in the studies checked, an unresolved V gene covers under half of the shortfall, and the cause of the remainder is unknown. V and J calls and clone size are those listed in that table; D and trimming were worked out from the DNA. This sample lists about 93,000 clones; about 78% were detected once. Together, the top ten hold approximately 3% of the sample.

This sequence originates from a woman aged 35 to 49 in good health and CMV-seronegative. Input material: PBMCs. This chain joins TRBV28 to TRBJ2-7, and 10 bases in between align with TRBD2. The sequence in DNA is TGTGCCAGCAGCCGACTAGCGGGCTTATACGAGCAGTACTTC. It translates to CASSRLAGLYEQYF.